This T cell receptor (beta chain) comes out of a study of blood T cell repertoires in COVID-19. In the study overall: COVID-19 samples from acute and convalescent phases originated in the United States, Italy and Spain. From T cells, B-cell-depleted T cells, or PBMCs came the material, which was cDNA or gDNA.

Per the original data handling: Amplification from reference gene primers served as the basis for estimated nucleated cell counts. Libraries were prepared by immunoSEQ multiplex PCR; TCRdb keeps only in-frame clonotypes and omits some of them. V, J and clone size are taken as reported in that table, and D and trimming were inferred from the DNA itself. The sample shows tens of thousands of clones, roughly 88% of them seen only once. The TCR sequence derives from a human donor in a cohort sampled during active COVID-19. The sample consisted of peripheral blood.

The CDR3 here is CASSLGGWGTGNEQYF. CDR3 bases: TGTGCCAGCAGCTTAGGAGGGTGGGGGACAGGCAACGAGCAGTACTTC. The chain couples TRBV11-2 to TRBJ2-7; 8 bases align to TRBD1. Germline CDR1 is SGHAT and CDR2 is FQNNGV. J was trimmed by 5 bases and V by 1 base; bases with no gene match: 10. This CDR3 is built from 16 residues.